The 6 T cell receptor beta chains given below trace back to one sample, sequenced in a study of cytomegalovirus exposure and HLA in healthy donors (dated by TCRdb to about 2017). Receptors were amplified or captured by the immunoSEQ multiplex PCR assay. For the multiplex PCR, a mixture combining 60 forward primers for TCR Vbeta segments and 13 reverse primers for TCR Jbeta segments was used. Sourced from immuneACCESS, this table was stored by TCRdb with only in-frame sequences that have V and J called. A share of the clones is absent; for the studies checked, an unresolved V gene accounts for under half, and the remainder has no known explanation. A total of around 100,000 clones appear in this sample, more than 70% of them only once. The ten largest clones add up to around 4.4% of the sample. The sequencing sample was made of PBMCs. The receptors shown here come from a male donor in good health and CMV-seropositive.

V and J are TRBV27 and TRBJ1-1; D uncertain. This CDR3 comprises 11 residues. V was cut by 6 bases and J by 4 bases, with 6 bases left in between. Germline V lookup: CDR1 MNHEY, CDR2 SMNVEV (reference sequence). CDR3 region: CASSRGTEAFF. CDR3 bases: TGTGCCAGCAGCCGGGGCACTGAAGCTTTCTTT.

This chain joins TRBV27 and TRBJ1-1, with D perhaps TRBD1 (6 bases). The CDR3 runs to 15 residues. Germline-derived CDR1 and CDR2 are MNHEY and SMNVEV (reference sequence). V lost 3 bases and J lost 4, with 15 bases in between. The CDR3 here is CASSFLGAQGTEAFF. The CDR3 region has the DNA TGTGCCAGCAGTTTCTTGGGGGCCCAGGGCACTGAAGCTTTCTTT.

The V gene is TRBV7-6, the J gene TRBJ1-2, with TRBD1 identical over 7 bases. CDR1 SGHVS and CDR2 FNYEAQ come from the germline V gene. The junction had 7 bases not matched to a gene; V was cut back by 2 bases and J by 4 bases. The CDR3 sequence is 15 residues long. The CDR3 nucleotides are TGTGCCAGCAGCTTAACAGGGGAGCCAGGCTATGGCTACACCTTC. This gives the protein CASSLTGEPGYGYTF.

For the CDR3, the DNA is TGTGCCAGCAGTTTATCGGGCAGGAACGAGCAGTACTTC. Protein product: CASSLSGRNEQYF. J is TRBJ2-7 and V is TRBV27, with no clear D. The CDR3 consists of 13 residues. V shed 0 bases and J shed 5 bases, with 8 bases lying between them. CDR1 is MNHEY and CDR2 is SMNVEV in the germline V gene (reference sequence).

The chain recombines TRBV27 with TRBJ1-5; D is ambiguous. CDR1 is MNHEY and CDR2 is SMNVEV in the germline V gene (reference sequence). CDR3 size: 13 residues. Trimming took off 2 bases at V and 4 bases at J, with 6 bases between the two ends. The DNA for the CDR3 is TGTGCCAGCAGTTTAATGCTAAATCAGCCCCAGCATTTT. Protein sequence: CASSLMLNQPQHF.

This chain uses TRBV7-9 with TRBJ2-2; no firm D call. CDR3 size: 14 residues. From germline, CDR1 is SEHNR and CDR2 FQNEAQ (reference sequence). Trimming removed 1 base at V and 7 bases at J, with 10 bases between. CDR3 sequence (DNA): TGTGCCAGCAGCTTAGACTCCTTTGGCGGGGAGCTGTTTTTT. Translation gives CASSLDSFGGELFF.